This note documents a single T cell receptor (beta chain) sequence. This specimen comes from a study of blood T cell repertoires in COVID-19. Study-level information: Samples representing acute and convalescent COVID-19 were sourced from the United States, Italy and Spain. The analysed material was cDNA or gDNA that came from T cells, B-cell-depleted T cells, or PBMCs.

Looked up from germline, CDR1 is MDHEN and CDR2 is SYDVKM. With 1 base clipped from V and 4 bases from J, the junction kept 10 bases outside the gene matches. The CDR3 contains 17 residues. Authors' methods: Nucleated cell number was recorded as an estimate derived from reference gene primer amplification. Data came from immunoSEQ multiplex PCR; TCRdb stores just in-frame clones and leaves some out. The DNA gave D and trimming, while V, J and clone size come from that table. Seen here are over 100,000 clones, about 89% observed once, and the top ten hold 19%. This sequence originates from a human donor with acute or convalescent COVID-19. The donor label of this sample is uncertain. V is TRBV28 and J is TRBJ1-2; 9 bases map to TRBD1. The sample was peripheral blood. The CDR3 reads CASSLFFLQGATYGYTF. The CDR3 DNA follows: TGTGCCAGCAGTTTATTTTTCTTACAGGGGGCGACCTATGGCTACACCTTC.